The sequence of this T cell receptor beta chain was determined in a study of blood T cell repertoires in COVID-19. Study details: Collection of acute and convalescent COVID-19 samples took place in the United States, Italy and Spain. T cells, B-cell-depleted T cells, or PBMCs provided the cDNA or gDNA that served as material.

This CDR3 region has 13 residues. The ends lost 3 bases at V and 1 base at J; junction bases unmatched: 1. Looked up from germline, CDR1 is SGHNT and CDR2 is YYREEE (reference sequence). Original analysis: Using reference gene primer amplification, nucleated cell counts were estimated. Libraries were prepared by immunoSEQ multiplex PCR; TCRdb keeps only in-frame clonotypes and omits some of them. That table gives V, J and clone size, and the DNA gave D and trimming. The profile covers a few hundred thousand clones, with about 85% appearing a single time and roughly 2.3% taken by the ten largest. This TCR came from a man aged 18 to 35 with active or convalescent COVID-19. Sequencing input: peripheral blood. The chain is built from TRBV5-4 and TRBJ2-7, with TRBD1 matching over 7 bases. The CDR3 reads CASSWGQSYEQYF. The CDR3 nucleotides read TGTGCCAGCAGCTGGGGACAGTCCTACGAGCAGTACTTC.